These T cell receptor beta chains were read from a single sample in a study of cytomegalovirus exposure and HLA in healthy donors. Only in-frame clones appear in the TCRdb table, and some are missing; sequencing was by immunoSEQ multiplex PCR. The sample contains 150,000 to 200,000 clones, approximately 85% of which appear only once. The specimen sequenced was PBMCs. Every receptor here comes from a man aged 18 to 30 in good health and CMV-seropositive. CDR3s include the opening cysteine and the closing phenylalanine or tryptophan. A D gene is named only where the DNA matches it firmly. The size field is filled for only some rows; it gives once, few, many or a size class.

abundance: NA
j_gene: TRBJ1-5
d_gene: NA
v_gene: TRBV27
CDR3aa: CASSPRGGSNQPQHF
CDR3nt: TGTGCCAGCAGTCCCAGGGGCGGGAGCAATCAGCCCCAGCATTTT

abundance: NA
j_gene: TRBJ1-1
d_gene: TRBD1
v_gene: TRBV2
CDR3aa: CASSETGVTEAFF
CDR3nt: TGTGCCAGCAGTGAGACAGGGGTCACTGAAGCTTTCTTT

abundance: NA
j_gene: TRBJ1-6
d_gene: TRBD1
v_gene: TRBV4-3
CDR3aa: CASSRVTGGGSPLHF
CDR3nt: TGCGCCAGCAGCCGAGTGACAGGGGGAGGTTCACCCCTCCACTTT

abundance: NA
j_gene: TRBJ2-5
d_gene: NA
v_gene: TRBV15
CDR3aa: CATSLEHQETQYF
CDR3nt: TGTGCCACCAGTCTGGAGCATCAAGAGACCCAGTACTTC

abundance: NA
j_gene: TRBJ1-5
d_gene: NA
v_gene: TRBV5-6
CDR3aa: CASSRGILEVNQPQHF
CDR3nt: TGTGCCAGCAGCCGAGGGATCTTGGAGGTGAATCAGCCCCAGCATTTT

abundance: NA
j_gene: TRBJ1-4
d_gene: TRBD1
v_gene: TRBV30
CDR3aa: CAWTTGEYEKLFF
CDR3nt: TGTGCCTGGACGACAGGGGAATACGAAAAACTGTTTTTT

abundance: NA
j_gene: TRBJ1-4
d_gene: NA
v_gene: TRBV7-2
CDR3aa: CASSLRGGNEKLFF
CDR3nt: TGTGCCAGCAGTCTAAGGGGAGGAAATGAAAAACTGTTTTTT

abundance: NA
j_gene: TRBJ1-1
d_gene: NA
v_gene: TRBV6-5
CDR3aa: CASSYSPAGGTEAFF
CDR3nt: TGTGCCAGCAGTTACTCTCCCGCGGGGGGAACTGAAGCTTTCTTT

abundance: NA
j_gene: TRBJ2-1
d_gene: TRBD1
v_gene: TRBV6-4
CDR3aa: CASSGLRGQEQFF
CDR3nt: TGTGCCAGCAGTGGCCTCAGGGGGCAGGAGCAGTTCTTC

abundance: NA
j_gene: TRBJ2-2
d_gene: TRBD2
v_gene: TRBV7-3
CDR3aa: CASSLRLAGEIPGELFF
CDR3nt: TGTGCCAGCAGCCTCCGACTAGCGGGGGAAATCCCCGGGGAGCTGTTTTTT

abundance: NA
j_gene: TRBJ2-3
d_gene: NA
v_gene: TRBV6-5
CDR3aa: CASSYSTGADTQYF
CDR3nt: TGTGCCAGCAGTTACTCAACAGGCGCAGATACGCAGTATTTT

abundance: NA
j_gene: TRBJ2-3
d_gene: TRBD1
v_gene: TRBV7-3
CDR3aa: CASSLTGQGDTQYF
CDR3nt: TGTGCCAGCAGCTTAACTGGACAGGGGGATACGCAGTATTTT

abundance: once
j_gene: TRBJ1-2
d_gene: TRBD1
v_gene: TRBV14
CDR3aa: CASSPLGQSNYGYTF
CDR3nt: TGTGCCAGCAGCCCCCTGGGACAGTCGAATTATGGCTACACCTTC

abundance: NA
j_gene: TRBJ2-5
d_gene: TRBD1
v_gene: TRBV11-3
CDR3aa: CASSRRQGPPRLQETQYF
CDR3nt: TGTGCCAGCAGCCGTAGACAGGGGCCCCCGAGGCTACAAGAGACCCAGTACTTC

abundance: NA
j_gene: TRBJ2-5
d_gene: NA
v_gene: TRBV5-4
CDR3aa: CASSLVSETQYF
CDR3nt: TGTGCCAGCAGCTTGGTCTCGGAGACCCAGTACTTC

abundance: NA
j_gene: TRBJ2-1
d_gene: TRBD2
v_gene: TRBV2
CDR3aa: CASSLAGAGNEQFF
CDR3nt: TGTGCCAGCAGTTTAGCGGGGGCGGGGAATGAGCAGTTCTTC

abundance: NA
j_gene: TRBJ1-1
d_gene: NA
v_gene: TRBV11-2
CDR3aa: CASSSTGAGTEAFF
CDR3nt: TGTGCCAGCAGCTCGACGGGCGCGGGGACTGAAGCTTTCTTT

abundance: NA
j_gene: TRBJ2-3
d_gene: NA
v_gene: TRBV4-1
CDR3aa: CASSQPLRVASTDTQYF
CDR3nt: TGCGCCAGCAGCCAACCCCTGCGAGTAGCCAGCACAGATACGCAGTATTTT

abundance: NA
j_gene: TRBJ2-7
d_gene: TRBD1
v_gene: TRBV7-9
CDR3aa: CASSWGQVSYEQYF
CDR3nt: TGTGCCAGCAGCTGGGGACAGGTTTCCTACGAGCAGTACTTC

abundance: NA
j_gene: TRBJ2-5
d_gene: NA
v_gene: TRBV6-6
CDR3aa: CASSNPDSYQETQYF
CDR3nt: TGTGCCAGCAGCAACCCTGACAGCTACCAAGAGACCCAGTACTTC

abundance: NA
j_gene: TRBJ1-1
d_gene: NA
v_gene: TRBV11-2
CDR3aa: CASSLMGLGISFF
CDR3nt: TGTGCCAGCAGCTTAATGGGACTGGGAATATCTTTCTTT

abundance: NA
j_gene: TRBJ2-3
d_gene: TRBD2
v_gene: TRBV12-5
CDR3aa: CASGLRAAGLITDTQYF
CDR3nt: TGTGCTAGTGGTTTGAGGGCAGCGGGACTTATCACAGATACGCAGTATTTT

abundance: NA
j_gene: TRBJ2-7
d_gene: NA
v_gene: TRBV7-8
CDR3aa: CASSLTGLTYEQYF
CDR3nt: TGTGCCAGCAGCTTAACGGGACTGACCTACGAGCAGTACTTC

abundance: NA
j_gene: TRBJ1-2
d_gene: NA
v_gene: TRBV5-1
CDR3aa: CASSLTTGIYGYTF
CDR3nt: TGCGCCAGCAGCCTGACTACAGGGATCTATGGCTACACCTTC

abundance: once
j_gene: TRBJ1-2
d_gene: NA
v_gene: TRBV5-1
CDR3aa: CASSPRGTDYGYTF
CDR3nt: TGCGCCAGCAGCCCCAGGGGCACCGACTATGGCTACACCTTC

abundance: NA
j_gene: TRBJ2-3
d_gene: TRBD2
v_gene: TRBV10-3
CDR3aa: CATLDLTSGGTDTQYF
CDR3nt: TGTGCCACCCTGGACCTTACTAGCGGGGGTACAGATACGCAGTATTTT

abundance: NA
j_gene: TRBJ2-2
d_gene: TRBD1
v_gene: TRBV5-1
CDR3aa: CASRQNRGFTGELFF
CDR3nt: TGCGCCAGCAGACAAAACAGGGGATTCACCGGGGAGCTGTTTTTT

abundance: NA
j_gene: TRBJ2-5
d_gene: TRBD1
v_gene: TRBV9
CDR3aa: CASSEQGSSETQYF
CDR3nt: TGTGCCAGCAGTGAACAGGGGAGTTCAGAGACCCAGTACTTC

abundance: NA
j_gene: TRBJ1-5
d_gene: NA
v_gene: TRBV13
CDR3aa: CASSFGSRGGQPQHF
CDR3nt: TGTGCCAGCAGTTTCGGGTCACGAGGCGGTCAGCCCCAGCATTTT